The 17 T cell receptor beta chains below were found in one sample sequenced in a study of T-cell reconstitution after alpha-beta-depleted transplantation in children. Preparation of the TCRbeta library was carried out with unique molecular identifiers. From the PCR reads, TCRdb called clonotypes with MiXCR, one entry per CDR3 protein. The data contain about 360,000 distinct CDR3 sequences, 13% of them seen just once; the ten biggest clones take up 4% to 5.5%. Specimen: PBMCs, collected from the stem cell graft. The receptors were gathered from a human donor who donated a stem cell graft to a child with Fanconi anemia.

Note on this clonotype: Sequence at one end of the junction differs from germline and may be a read error. The chain couples TRBV4-1 to TRBJ2-1; weak D call: TRBD2 (5 bases). The CDR3 has 12 residues. Per germline, CDR1 MGHRA and CDR2 YSYEKL. The CDR3 is CTSSQIGLEQFF. The CDR3, as DNA: TGCACCAGCAGCCAGATAGGACTCGAGCAGTTCTTC.

V gene TRBV5-1 combines with J gene TRBJ2-7; D might be TRBD1 or TRBD2, each matching 6 bases. The germline gives CDR1 SGHRS, CDR2 YFSETQ. This CDR3 has 17 amino acids. Trimming took off 5 bases at V and 2 bases at J, with 23 bases between the two ends. The CDR3 DNA is TGCGCCAGCAGGGATTGGGGGGCCCCCCGGGGTACCTACGAGCAGTACTTC. Translation: CASRDWGAPRGTYEQYF.

The chain employs TRBV7-2 and TRBJ2-7, with TRBD1 identical over 9 bases. The CDR3 spans 15 residues. V dropped 5 bases and J dropped 4; count of bases not matched to a gene: 9. The V gene's germline CDR1 is SGHTA and CDR2 FQGNSA. CDR3 region: CASSPVATGGYEQYF. CDR3 in DNA: TGTGCCAGCAGCCCAGTCGCGACAGGGGGTTACGAGCAGTACTTC.

In this sample, this clonotype turned up once. V gene TRBV10-3 combines with J gene TRBJ1-5; D unresolved. The CDR3 totals 14 residues. Trimming took 6 bases from V and 2 from J, leaving 11 bases between them. CDR1 and CDR2 from the germline V gene are ENHRY and SYGVKD. The CDR3 DNA reads as TGTGCCATCAGATCGGGCGGTGGCAATCAGCCCCAGCATTTT. It codes for CAIRSGGGNQPQHF.

Only a few counts were recorded for this clonotype. The chain recombines TRBV3-1 with TRBJ2-5, with a weak D call TRBD1 (6 bases). V was clipped by 4 bases and J by 4 bases, with 13 bases between them. The CDR3 extends over 14 amino acids. Germline CDR1 and CDR2: LGHDT and YNNKEL (reference sequence). CDR3 sequence: CASSRSGAGETQYF. The DNA for the CDR3 is TGTGCCAGCAGCCGCTCAGGGGCCGGAGAGACCCAGTACTTC.

This sequence joins TRBV12-3 or TRBV12-4 and TRBJ2-7, with a weak D call TRBD1 (5 bases). The CDR3 is 15 residues long. Trimming pared 1 base from V and 1 base from J, leaving 11 bases between. CDR3 sequence (DNA): TGTGCCAGCAGTTTAGGACAGCCCCTTTCCTACGAGCAGTACTTC. Translated, it gives CASSLGQPLSYEQYF.

CDR3 nucleotide sequence: TGTGCCAGCAGCTCGGGGCTCAATCCTAGTCAGCCCCAGCATTTT. This sequence encodes CASSSGLNPSQPQHF. The chain carries TRBV27 and TRBJ1-5, with a weak D call TRBD1 (5 bases). CDR3 length equals 15 residues. V was pared by 6 bases and J by 6 bases, with 18 bases between. Germline V gene sequence: CDR1 MNHEY, CDR2 SMNVEV (reference sequence).

This clonotype appeared a few times. The gene calls are TRBV3-1 and TRBJ2-1, with 12 nucleotides matching TRBD2. The CDR3 loop spans 15 amino acids. V dropped 5 bases and J dropped 8; count of bases not matched to a gene: 7. The germline V gene has CDR1 LGHDT and CDR2 YNNKEL (reference sequence). The CDR3 here is CASSKRTSGEDEQFF. CDR3 nucleotides: TGTGCCAGCAGCAAACGGACTAGCGGGGAAGATGAGCAGTTCTTC.

This clonotype was seen only a few times. The chain links TRBV6-2 or TRBV6-3 to TRBJ2-7; no clear D. Germline lookup yields CDR1 MNHEY and CDR2 SVGEGT. The CDR3 has 15 amino acids. Between the trimmed V and J ends, which lost 0 bases and 3 bases, there was a span of 12 bases. The CDR3 DNA reads as TGTGCCAGCAGTTACTCTCCTTCCAGCAGCTACGAGCAGTACGTC. It encodes CASSYSPSSSYEQYV.

As to this clonotype: A read error may be the cause here, since a much bigger clone is one base away. The missing conserved phenylalanine or tryptophan at the end of this CDR3 makes a read error likely. V is TRBV5-4 and J is TRBJ1-2; tentatively, D is TRBD1 (5 bases). Germline V gene data show CDR1 as SGHNT and CDR2 as YYREEE (reference sequence). V was trimmed by 1 base and J by 3 bases, leaving 7 bases between them. The CDR3 is 13 residues long. This CDR3 is CASSLMGDYGYTS. The CDR3 bases are TGTGCCAGCAGCTTGATGGGGGACTATGGCTACACCTCC.

The table lists this clonotype with many counts. V is TRBV29-1 and J is TRBJ2-5; TRBD1 is a possible D gene (5 bases). Trimming took 3 bases from V and 1 from J, leaving 9 bases between them. The V gene's germline CDR1 is SQVTM and CDR2 ANQGSEA. The CDR3 is 13 residues long. CDR3 coding DNA: TGCAGCGTTGAGTCAGGGATCCAAGAGACCCAGTACTTC. Translating it yields CSVESGIQETQYF.

This sequence joins TRBV4-2 and TRBJ1-1; TRBD1 might be the D (6 bases). The V end lost 3 bases, the J end lost 0 bases, and 8 bases lay between the germline ends. The CDR3 spans 14 residues. Germline V lookup: CDR1 LGHNA, CDR2 YNFKEQ. The DNA for the CDR3 is TGTGCCAGCAGCCACAGGGACATGAACACTGAAGCTTTCTTT. Translated, it gives CASSHRDMNTEAFF.

This clonotype turned up a few times. This chain joins TRBV24-1 and TRBJ2-3; D is ambiguous. In germline, CDR1 is KGHDR, CDR2 SFDVKD. The CDR3 totals 12 residues. V lost 3 bases and J lost 5, with 5 bases in between. The CDR3 DNA follows: TGTGCCACCAGTGATCGGGTAGATACGCAGTATTTT. Protein sequence: CATSDRVDTQYF.

This clonotype has more than one count but fewer than ten. This sequence joins TRBV2 and TRBJ2-2; D is undetermined. The V gene lost 6 bases and the J gene lost 6 bases, with 11 bases spanning the gap. Germline lookup yields CDR1 SNHLY and CDR2 FYNNEI. The CDR3 extends over 13 amino acids. The CDR3 loop reads CASRITRAGELFF. For the CDR3, the DNA is TGTGCCAGCAGGATAACACGGGCCGGGGAGCTGTTTTTT.

This clonotype was seen only a few times. The rearrangement uses TRBV18 and TRBJ1-1, with D perhaps matching TRBD1 (6 bases). This CDR3 region has 16 residues. V was trimmed by 4 bases and J by 1 base, leaving 16 bases between them. In germline, CDR1 is KGHSH, CDR2 LQKENI. The CDR3 DNA is TGTGCCAGCTCACAACTCCCGACAGGATCGAACACTGAAGCTTTCTTT. Encoded protein: CASSQLPTGSNTEAFF.

Ten or more counts support this clonotype. This rearrangement joins TRBV12-3 or TRBV12-4 to TRBJ2-2, with 10 bases matching TRBD2. V lost 5 bases, J lost 4 bases, and 7 bases stayed unmatched. This CDR3 has 16 residues. CDR3 region: CASSPSGTSVTGELFF. The DNA of the CDR3 is TGTGCCAGCAGTCCCTCCGGGACTAGCGTCACCGGGGAGCTGTTTTTT.

This rearrangement joins TRBV5-1 to TRBJ2-1, with 12 nucleotides matching TRBD1. Germline values: CDR1 SGHRS, CDR2 YFSETQ. Trimming took 0 bases from V and 8 from J; bases not matched to a gene: 6. The CDR3 spans 16 residues. CDR3 sequence: CASSLDWDRGLDEQFF. CDR3 bases: TGCGCCAGCAGCTTGGATTGGGACAGGGGGCTCGATGAGCAGTTCTTC.